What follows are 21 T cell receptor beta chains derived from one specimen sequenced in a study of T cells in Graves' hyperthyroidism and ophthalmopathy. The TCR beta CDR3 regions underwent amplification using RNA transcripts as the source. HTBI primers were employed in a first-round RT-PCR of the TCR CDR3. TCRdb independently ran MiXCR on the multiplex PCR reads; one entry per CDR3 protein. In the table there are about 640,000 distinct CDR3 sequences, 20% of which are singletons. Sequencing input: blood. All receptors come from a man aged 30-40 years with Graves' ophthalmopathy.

CDR3 bases: TGCGCCAGCAGCCAGGAACTAGCGGGAGTCACAGATACGCAGTATTTT. Amino acids: CASSQELAGVTDTQYF. This chain links TRBV4-1 with TRBJ2-3; TRBD2 aligns across 11 bases. CDR3 length: 16 residues. Germline V gene data show CDR1 as MGHRA and CDR2 as YSYEKL. V lost 3 bases, J lost 2 bases, and 4 bases stayed unmatched.

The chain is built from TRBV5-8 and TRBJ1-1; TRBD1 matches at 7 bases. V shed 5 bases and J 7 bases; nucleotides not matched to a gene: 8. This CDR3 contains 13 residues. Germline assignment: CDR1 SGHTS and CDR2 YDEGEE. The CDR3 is CASRKTGKNEAFF. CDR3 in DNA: TGTGCCAGCAGGAAGACAGGGAAAAATGAAGCTTTCTTT.

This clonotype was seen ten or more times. This CDR3 reads CASSLVEGLTDTQYF. The CDR3 DNA is TGTGCCAGCAGCTTAGTTGAGGGTCTCACAGATACGCAGTATTTT. V usage is TRBV7-2 and J usage is TRBJ2-3; TRBD2 might be the D (5 bases). Trimming took off 1 base at V and 2 bases at J, with 10 bases between the two ends. The CDR3 is 15 residues long. Germline V gene lookup returns CDR1 SGHTA and CDR2 FQGNSA.

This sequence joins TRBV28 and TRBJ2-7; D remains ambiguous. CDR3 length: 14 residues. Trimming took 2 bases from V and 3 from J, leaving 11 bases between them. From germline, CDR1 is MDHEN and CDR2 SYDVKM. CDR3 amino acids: CASSLRRRLYEQYF. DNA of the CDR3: TGTGCCAGCAGTTTACGACGGAGACTCTACGAGCAGTACTTC.

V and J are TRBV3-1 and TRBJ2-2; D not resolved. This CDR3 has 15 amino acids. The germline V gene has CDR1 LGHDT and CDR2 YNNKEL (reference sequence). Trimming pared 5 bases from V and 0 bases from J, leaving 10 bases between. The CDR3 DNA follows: TGTGCCAGCAGCACCCAACTCGCGAACACCGGGGAGCTGTTTTTT. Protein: CASSTQLANTGELFF. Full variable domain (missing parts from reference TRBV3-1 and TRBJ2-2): DTAVSQTPKYLVTQMGNDKSIKCEQNLGHDTMYWYKQDSKKFLKIMFSYNNKELIINETVPNRFSPKSPDKAHLNLHINSLELGDSAVYFCASSTQLANTGELFFGEGSRLTVL.

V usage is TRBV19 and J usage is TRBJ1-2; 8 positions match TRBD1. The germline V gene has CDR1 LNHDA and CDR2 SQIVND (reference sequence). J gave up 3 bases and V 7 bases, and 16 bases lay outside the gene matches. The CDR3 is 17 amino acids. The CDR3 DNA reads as TGTGCCAGTACCTTTCTTTCAGGGGGCAGGTTTGACTATGGCTACACCTTC. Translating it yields CASTFLSGGRFDYGYTF.

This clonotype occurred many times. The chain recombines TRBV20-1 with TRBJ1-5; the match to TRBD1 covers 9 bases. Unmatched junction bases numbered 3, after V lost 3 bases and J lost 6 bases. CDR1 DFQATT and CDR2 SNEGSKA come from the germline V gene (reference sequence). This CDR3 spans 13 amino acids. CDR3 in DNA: TGCAGTGCTAGCGGACAGGGGAGTCAGCCCCAGCATTTT. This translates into CSASGQGSQPQHF.

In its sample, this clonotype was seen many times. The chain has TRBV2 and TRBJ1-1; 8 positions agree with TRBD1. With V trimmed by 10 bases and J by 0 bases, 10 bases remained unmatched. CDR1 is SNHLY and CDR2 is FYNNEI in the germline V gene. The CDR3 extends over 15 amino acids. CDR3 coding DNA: TGTGCCACCCTCTCGGGACAGGTGCTGAACACTGAAGCTTTCTTT. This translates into CATLSGQVLNTEAFF. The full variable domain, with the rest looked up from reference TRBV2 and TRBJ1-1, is EPEVTQTPSHQVTQMGQEVILRCVPISNHLYFYWYRQILGQKVEFLVSFYNNEISEKSEIFDDQFSVERPDGSNFTLKIRSTKLEDSAMYFCATLSGQVLNTEAFFGQGTRLTVV.

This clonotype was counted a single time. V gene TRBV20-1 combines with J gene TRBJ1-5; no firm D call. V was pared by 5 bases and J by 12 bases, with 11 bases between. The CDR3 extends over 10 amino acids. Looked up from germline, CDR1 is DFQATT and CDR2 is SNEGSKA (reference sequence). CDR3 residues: CSAERSNQHF. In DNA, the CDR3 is TGCAGTGCTGAAAGAAGCAACCAGCATTTT.

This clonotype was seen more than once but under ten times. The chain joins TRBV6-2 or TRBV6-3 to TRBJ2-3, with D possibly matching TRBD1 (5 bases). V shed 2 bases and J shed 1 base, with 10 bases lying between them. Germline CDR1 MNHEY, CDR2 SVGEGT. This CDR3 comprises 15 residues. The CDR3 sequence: CASSYLSRGTDTQYF. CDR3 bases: TGTGCCAGCAGTTACCTCTCCAGGGGCACAGATACGCAGTATTTT.

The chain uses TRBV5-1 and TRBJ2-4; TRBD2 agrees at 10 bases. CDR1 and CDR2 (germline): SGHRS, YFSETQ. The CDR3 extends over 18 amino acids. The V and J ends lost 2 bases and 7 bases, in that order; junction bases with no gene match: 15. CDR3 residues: CASSLDSPAGGPGNIQYF. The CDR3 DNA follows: TGCGCCAGCAGCTTAGACTCACCAGCGGGAGGGCCTGGTAACATTCAGTACTTC.

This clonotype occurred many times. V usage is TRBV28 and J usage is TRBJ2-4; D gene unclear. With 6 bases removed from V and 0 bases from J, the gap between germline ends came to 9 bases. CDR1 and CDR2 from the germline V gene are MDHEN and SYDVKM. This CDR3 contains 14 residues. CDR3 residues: CASRPALAKNIQYF. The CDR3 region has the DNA TGTGCCAGCAGACCGGCCTTAGCCAAAAACATTCAGTACTTC.

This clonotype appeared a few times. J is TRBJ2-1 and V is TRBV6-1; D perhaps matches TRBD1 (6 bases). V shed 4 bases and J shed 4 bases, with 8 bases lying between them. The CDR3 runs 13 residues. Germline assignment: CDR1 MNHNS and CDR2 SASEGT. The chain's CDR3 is CASSAGDYNEQFF. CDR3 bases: TGTGCCAGCAGTGCAGGGGATTACAATGAGCAGTTCTTC.

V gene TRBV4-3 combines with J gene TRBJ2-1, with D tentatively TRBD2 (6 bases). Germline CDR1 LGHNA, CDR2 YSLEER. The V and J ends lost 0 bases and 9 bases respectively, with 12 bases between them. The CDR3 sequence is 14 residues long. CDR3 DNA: TGCGCCAGCAGCCAAGATCGGGGGTACGGTGAGCAGTTCTTC. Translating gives CASSQDRGYGEQFF.

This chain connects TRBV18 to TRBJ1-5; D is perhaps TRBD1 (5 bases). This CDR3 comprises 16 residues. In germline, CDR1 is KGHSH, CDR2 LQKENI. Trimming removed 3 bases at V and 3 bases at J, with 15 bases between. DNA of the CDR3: TGTGCCAGCTCACCGCCGGGACCATTCCTCAATCAGCCCCAGCATTTT. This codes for CASSPPGPFLNQPQHF.

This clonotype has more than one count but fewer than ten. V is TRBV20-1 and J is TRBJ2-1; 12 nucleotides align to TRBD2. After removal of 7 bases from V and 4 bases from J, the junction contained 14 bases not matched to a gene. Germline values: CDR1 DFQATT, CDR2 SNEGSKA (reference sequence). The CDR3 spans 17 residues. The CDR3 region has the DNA TGCAGTGTCACCTCGATTGGACTAGCGGGGACATACAATGAGCAGTTCTTC. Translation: CSVTSIGLAGTYNEQFF.

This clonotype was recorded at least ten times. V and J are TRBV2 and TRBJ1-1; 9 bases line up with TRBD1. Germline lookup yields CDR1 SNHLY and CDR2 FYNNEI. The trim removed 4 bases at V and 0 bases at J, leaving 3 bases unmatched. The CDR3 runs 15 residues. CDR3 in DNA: TGTGCCAGCAGTGCGGACAGGGGATTGAACACTGAAGCTTTCTTT. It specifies CASSADRGLNTEAFF.

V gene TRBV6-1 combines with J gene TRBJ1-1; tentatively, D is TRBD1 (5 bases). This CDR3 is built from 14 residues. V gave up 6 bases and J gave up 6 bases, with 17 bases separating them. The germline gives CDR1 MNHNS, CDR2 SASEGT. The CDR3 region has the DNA TGTGCCAGCAGACAGACAGTAGGGATCCCTGAAGCTTTCTTT. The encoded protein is CASRQTVGIPEAFF.

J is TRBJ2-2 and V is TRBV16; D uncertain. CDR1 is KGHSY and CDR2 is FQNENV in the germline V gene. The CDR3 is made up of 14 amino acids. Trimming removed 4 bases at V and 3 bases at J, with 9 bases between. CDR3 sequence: CASSRVPDTGELFF. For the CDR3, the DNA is TGTGCCAGCAGCCGAGTCCCCGACACCGGGGAGCTGTTTTTT.

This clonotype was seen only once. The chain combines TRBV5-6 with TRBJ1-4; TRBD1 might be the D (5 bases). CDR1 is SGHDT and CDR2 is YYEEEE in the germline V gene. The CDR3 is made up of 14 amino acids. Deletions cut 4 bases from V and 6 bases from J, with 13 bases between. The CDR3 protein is CASSRGEGYEKLFF. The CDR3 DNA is TGTGCCAGCAGCAGAGGGGAGGGGTATGAAAAACTGTTTTTT.

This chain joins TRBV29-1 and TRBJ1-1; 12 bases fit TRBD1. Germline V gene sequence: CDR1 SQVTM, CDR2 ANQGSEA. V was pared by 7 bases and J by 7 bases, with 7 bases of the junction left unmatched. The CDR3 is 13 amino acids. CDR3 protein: CSAGTGGGGEAFF. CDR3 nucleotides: TGCAGCGCTGGGACAGGGGGCGGTGGTGAAGCTTTCTTT.